This T cell receptor (beta chain) emerged from a study of cytomegalovirus exposure and HLA in healthy donors. Study summary: From HLA-typed donors, an early data release held 70 million to 95 million unique TCRs. Study-wide points: Earlier analysis found most TCR beta V segments productive about 87% or about 30% of the time. Most observed TCR sequences were rare, whereas some public TCRs were detected in many donors. HLA alleles showed associations with 15,000 to 20,000 TCR beta sequences in a later analysis, at a 0.05 false discovery rate.

Primers for the PCR totalled 60 Vbeta and 13 Jbeta. Profiled with immunoSEQ multiplex PCR; TCRdb holds only in-frame clones, not every one. The table has 150,000 to 200,000 clones, roughly 83% seen once. To note about this clone: As yet, its antigen is unknown.

In germline, CDR1 is SGHTS, CDR2 YDEGEE. The CDR3 is made up of 16 amino acids. The germline V and J ends were trimmed by 4 bases and 0 bases, with 15 bases remaining between them. The gene calls are TRBV5-8 and TRBJ2-3; D may be TRBD1 (5 bases). This sequence originates from a woman aged 18 to 35 in good health and CMV-seronegative. Specimen: PBMCs. The CDR3 loop reads CASSLRTGSSTDTQYF. In nucleotides, the CDR3 is TGTGCCAGCAGCCTCAGAACAGGCTCTAGCACAGATACGCAGTATTTT.